A few counts support the clone carrying this TCR beta chain. As yet, its antigen is unknown. The data were obtained in a study of blood T cells in healthy people across ages. With a J-beta primer mix and a sample-barcoded 5' primer, a second PCR ran about 7 to 11 cycles. Samples each returned at least 2.5 million CDR3-containing paired-end reads. TCRdb re-called the 5' RACE reads through MiXCR, storing one row per CDR3 protein. Of about 1.4 million distinct CDR3 sequences in the sample, almost 60% were seen once. The CDR3 consists of 16 residues. Looked up from germline, CDR1 is LGHNA and CDR2 is YNFKEQ. V gave up 4 bases and J gave up 4 bases, with 18 bases separating them. Notes on the study in general: Diversity estimates drawn from one million T cells were deemed underestimates. Diversity of TCR beta per million T cells declined in a roughly linear way with age. More naive CD4+ cells and higher diversity marked long-lived donors relative to aged donors.

The TCR originated in a man aged 18 to 29 in good health. Sequenced input: blood. This sequence joins TRBV4-2 and TRBJ2-3; TRBD1 is a possible D gene (6 bases). The CDR3 region is CASSPLVQGKADTQYF. DNA for the CDR3: TGTGCCAGCAGCCCCTTGGTACAGGGTAAGGCAGATACGCAGTATTTT.